One and the same sample provided the 25 T cell receptor beta chains below, sequenced in a study of blood T cells in healthy people across ages. A J-beta primer mix and a sample-barcoded 5' primer were used in a second PCR of roughly 6 to 11 cycles. TCRdb analysed the 5' RACE reads with MiXCR anew, one entry per CDR3 protein. The sample includes about 760,000 distinct CDR3 sequences, 25% of them seen just once. In addition, the sample was reused for a study of T cells of mothers and their children.

The sample taken for sequencing was blood. Receptors originate from a boy aged 5-17 years in good health.

This clonotype was recorded a few times. The gene calls are TRBV7-6 and TRBJ2-7; a possible D gene is TRBD2 (5 bases). Germline CDR1 and CDR2: SGHVS and FNYEAQ. This CDR3 comprises 15 residues. The germline V and J ends were trimmed by 1 base and 6 bases, with 16 bases remaining between them. CDR3 sequence reads: CASSLEGSATSEQYF. In DNA form, the CDR3 reads TGTGCCAGCAGCTTAGAAGGTAGCGCAACTTCCGAGCAGTACTTC.

The chain recombines TRBV12-3 or TRBV12-4 with TRBJ2-7, with 10 bases matching TRBD2. The CDR3 consists of 16 residues. The V segment lost 3 bases and the J segment 0 bases; nucleotides outside the gene matches: 5. The DNA for the CDR3 is TGTGCCAGCAGTTTCTTACTAGCGGGGAGCTCCTACGAGCAGTACTTC. It encodes CASSFLLAGSSYEQYF.

This clonotype was detected a few times. V usage is TRBV11-3 and J usage is TRBJ1-5; no clear D gene. Trimming pared 4 bases from V and 0 bases from J, leaving 4 bases between. Germline V gives CDR1 SGHNT, CDR2 YENEEA. CDR3 length equals 13 residues. The DNA for the CDR3 is TGTGCCAGCAGCTACTATAGCAATCAGCCCCAGCATTTT. It is translated as CASSYYSNQPQHF. Together with reference TRBV11-3 and TRBJ1-5, the CDR3 gives the full variable domain: EAGVVQSPRYKIIEKKQPVAFWCNPISGHNTLYWYLQNLGQGPELLIRYENEEAVDDSQLPKDRFSAERLKGVDSTLKIQPAELGDSAVYLCASSYYSNQPQHFGDGTRLSIL.

The gene calls are TRBV27 and TRBJ1-5; D perhaps matches TRBD1 (5 bases). The CDR3 is made up of 14 amino acids. V dropped 2 bases and J dropped 6 bases, with 11 bases sitting between them. Per the germline V gene, CDR1 is MNHEY and CDR2 is SMNVEV (reference sequence). CDR3 amino acids: CASSLRRGTQPQHF. The CDR3 DNA reads as TGTGCCAGCAGTTTACGTAGGGGAACTCAGCCCCAGCATTTT.

The table lists this clonotype with a few counts. V usage is TRBV11-1 and J usage is TRBJ2-1; D is unresolved. Germline V gives CDR1 SGHAT, CDR2 FQDESV (reference sequence). The CDR3 covers 13 residues. The V and J ends lost 4 bases and 4 bases respectively, with 8 bases between them. CDR3: CASSSFIYNEQFF. As DNA, the CDR3 is TGTGCCAGCAGCTCCTTTATTTACAATGAGCAGTTCTTC.

V usage is TRBV19 and J usage is TRBJ1-2; possible D gene TRBD1, 5 bases. In germline, CDR1 is LNHDA, CDR2 SQIVND (reference sequence). This CDR3 is built from 15 residues. Trimming pared 1 base from V and 1 base from J, leaving 10 bases between. CDR3 coding DNA: TGTGCCAGTAGTATAGCTGGACACGGTAACTATGGCTACACCTTC. This gives the protein CASSIAGHGNYGYTF.

The chain carries TRBV24-1 and TRBJ1-2; 7 bases line up with TRBD1. This CDR3 contains 17 residues. The J segment lost 3 bases and the V segment lost 2 bases, leaving 11 bases of the junction unmatched. CDR1 KGHDR and CDR2 SFDVKD come from the germline V gene. This CDR3 is CATSDWSSDREDYGYTF. The DNA for the CDR3 is TGTGCCACCAGTGATTGGTCGTCCGACAGGGAGGACTATGGCTACACCTTC.

This rearrangement joins TRBV6-1 to TRBJ1-4; 9 nucleotides line up with TRBD1. Germline CDR1 and CDR2: MNHNS and SASEGT. Unmatched junction bases numbered 6, after V lost 4 bases and J lost 0 bases. The CDR3 spans 17 residues. For the CDR3, the DNA is TGTGCCAGCAGTGGAAAACAGGGGGCCGCAACTAATGAAAAACTGTTTTTT. This translates into CASSGKQGAATNEKLFF.

Comment on this clonotype: At one end, the junction sequence differs from germline, possibly due to a read error. The rearrangement links TRBV6-5 to TRBJ2-5; weak D call: TRBD1 (6 bases). CDR1 is MNHEY, CDR2 SVGAGI, per germline. This CDR3 has 14 amino acids. CDR3 amino acids: CAANRDTNQETQYF. The CDR3 DNA is TGCGCCGCGAACCGGGACACGAACCAAGAGACCCAGTACTTC.

This clonotype was seen a few times. The chain carries TRBV27 and TRBJ2-7; the D is unclear. The better agreement between TRBJ2-1 and the DNA end casts doubt on the J call. The CDR3 is 12 residues long. The germline V gene encodes CDR1 MNHEY and CDR2 SMNVEV (reference sequence). CDR3 in amino acids: CASNRTPVRQFF. In DNA form, the CDR3 reads TGTGCCAGCAATCGGACCCCGGTGAGGCAGTTCTTC.

V and J are TRBV7-9 and TRBJ2-1, with a possible D match to TRBD2 (5 bases). Germline lookup yields CDR1 SEHNR and CDR2 FQNEAQ (reference sequence). Trimming pared 2 bases from V and 12 bases from J, leaving 14 bases between. This CDR3 is built from 13 residues. The CDR3 bases are TGTGCCAGCAGCTTAAGGGAGATGGATTGGCAGTTCTTC. This gives the protein CASSLREMDWQFF.

The rearrangement links TRBV2 to TRBJ2-1, with 7 nucleotides matching TRBD2. Trimming took 4 bases from V and 5 from J; bases not matched to a gene: 14. Germline CDR1 reads SNHLY; CDR2 reads FYNNEI. The CDR3 sequence is 17 residues long. The DNA for the CDR3 is TGTGCCAGCAGTGGACTTCTAACGAGCGGGAACCACAATGAGCAGTTCTTC. This sequence encodes CASSGLLTSGNHNEQFF.

J is TRBJ2-3 and V is TRBV28; D not resolved. Germline V gene data show CDR1 as MDHEN and CDR2 as SYDVKM. V was cut by 5 bases and J by 6 bases, with 12 bases left in between. CDR3 length: 13 amino acids. The DNA of the CDR3 is TGTGCCAGCAGTCGGATTTTCGGCGATACGCAGTATTTT. This sequence encodes CASSRIFGDTQYF.

This clonotype was observed a handful of times. The chain recombines TRBV10-3 with TRBJ2-2, with 10 nucleotides matching TRBD1. CDR3 length: 16 residues. The junction had 6 bases not matched to a gene; V was cut back by 6 bases and J by 2 bases. The germline gives CDR1 ENHRY, CDR2 SYGVKD. CDR3 in DNA: TGTGCCATCAGCGGGACAGGGGATTCTAACACCGGGGAGCTGTTTTTT. Amino acid sequence: CAISGTGDSNTGELFF.

This clonotype turned up a few times. V gene TRBV7-3 combines with J gene TRBJ2-5; D is uncertain. The end of the DNA aligns better with TRBJ2-7, so the J call may be wrong. Germline V lookup: CDR1 SGHTA, CDR2 FQGTGA. This CDR3 spans 15 amino acids. The CDR3 region is CASSSPDLSPYEQYF. DNA of the CDR3: TGTGCCAGCAGCTCCCCCGACCTGAGCCCCTACGAGCAGTACTTC.

The J gene is TRBJ2-1, the V gene TRBV10-3; D gene ambiguous. Germline CDR1 reads ENHRY; CDR2 reads SYGVKD. The CDR3 is made up of 17 amino acids. Trimming took 11 bases from V and 4 from J, leaving 27 bases between them. CDR3 nucleotides: TGTGCCTCGACTGACAATGACGGAGAAAGTATATACAATGAGCAGTTCTTC. Its protein product is CASTDNDGESIYNEQFF.

The table lists this clonotype with a few counts. V gene TRBV29-1 combines with J gene TRBJ2-5; D is possibly TRBD1 or TRBD2 (5 bases each). Germline lookup yields CDR1 SQVTM and CDR2 ANQGSEA. V dropped 3 bases and J dropped 4 bases, with 15 bases sitting between them. The CDR3 totals 14 residues. The CDR3 sequence is CSVDGAAIRETQYF. Here the CDR3 DNA reads TGCAGCGTTGACGGGGCGGCGATAAGAGAGACCCAGTACTTC.

The chain is built from TRBV7-2 and TRBJ2-1, with TRBD1 matching over 7 bases. Germline V CDR1 and CDR2: SGHTA, FQGNSA. Trimming removed 4 bases from V and 2 bases from J; junction bases left unmatched: 5. The CDR3 consists of 15 residues. The CDR3 DNA follows: TGTGCCAGCAGCTCCACCGGGACAGCCTACAATGAGCAGTTCTTC. It specifies CASSSTGTAYNEQFF.

The rearrangement joins TRBV2 to TRBJ2-5, with 8 bases fitting TRBD1. CDR3 length: 14 amino acids. Germline CDR1 is SNHLY and CDR2 is FYNNEI. V lost 7 bases, J lost 0 bases, and 4 bases stayed unmatched. The CDR3 sequence: CASKKDRDQETQYF. The CDR3 DNA is TGTGCCAGCAAGAAGGACAGGGACCAAGAGACCCAGTACTTC.

The chain carries TRBV13 and TRBJ2-1, with a weak D call TRBD2 (6 bases). V dropped 2 bases and J dropped 4 bases, with 12 bases sitting between them. The CDR3 covers 15 residues. Per the germline V gene, CDR1 is PRHDT and CDR2 is FYEKMQ (reference sequence). The CDR3 here is CASSLWDLQYNEQFF. The CDR3 DNA follows: TGTGCCAGCAGCTTATGGGACTTGCAGTACAATGAGCAGTTCTTC.

CDR3 nucleotides: TGCAGCGTTGGAAGTCTCGGGGGCGAGCAGTACTTC. Its protein is CSVGSLGGEQYF. The chain couples TRBV29-1 to TRBJ2-7; D possibly corresponds to TRBD2 (6 bases). Germline CDR1 and CDR2: SQVTM and ANQGSEA. This CDR3 region has 12 residues. V was trimmed by 4 bases and J by 6 bases, leaving 13 bases between them.

There are a few counts of this clonotype. The chain couples TRBV5-1 to TRBJ2-3; 12 bases line up with TRBD2. Germline lookup yields CDR1 SGHRS and CDR2 YFSETQ. The trim removed 5 bases at V and 2 bases at J, leaving 6 bases unmatched. The CDR3 runs to 16 residues. CDR3 sequence: CASSSRTSGDTDTQYF. Written as DNA, the CDR3 is TGCGCCAGCAGTTCCAGGACTAGCGGGGACACAGATACGCAGTATTTT.

The sample holds a few counts of this clonotype. This chain connects TRBV3-1 to TRBJ2-5; the D call may be TRBD1 or TRBD2 (5 bases each). CDR1 is LGHDT and CDR2 is YNNKEL in the germline V gene (reference sequence). The CDR3 is made up of 16 amino acids. V was pared by 3 bases and J by 11 bases, with 25 bases between. The CDR3 DNA reads TGTGCCAGCAGCCACGCCACGGGACGTAGTTCATCCCAGCAGTACTTC. Translating it yields CASSHATGRSSSQQYF.

This clonotype was seen at least ten times. The chain combines TRBV7-9 with TRBJ2-7; 9 bases align to TRBD1. The ends lost 6 bases at V and 1 base at J; junction bases unmatched: 4. This CDR3 has 14 amino acids. Germline V lookup: CDR1 SEHNR, CDR2 FQNEAQ (reference sequence). The CDR3 DNA is TGTGCCAGCAGTTCGGGACAGGGATCCTACGAGCAGTACTTC. Amino acids: CASSSGQGSYEQYF.

At least ten counts were recorded for this clonotype. The chain combines TRBV9 with TRBJ2-1; TRBD2 matches 8 bases. CDR1 is SGDLS, CDR2 YYNGEE, per germline. J gave up 6 bases and V 4 bases, and 12 bases lay outside the gene matches. The CDR3 loop spans 16 amino acids. The CDR3 region has the DNA TGTGCCAGCAGCACCACCGGGACTAGAGGTTTCAATGAGCAGTTCTTC. Amino acid sequence: CASSTTGTRGFNEQFF.